A selection of T cell receptor beta chains follows, all from one sample in a study of CD8 T cells in Susac syndrome. TCRdb analysed the immunoSEQ multiplex PCR reads with MiXCR anew, one entry per CDR3 protein. The table shows approximately 200,000 distinct CDR3 sequences, with 95% occurring only once. Sequencing used CD4+ T cells from PBMCs. The receptors shown here come from a human donor with multiple sclerosis. CDR3s include the opening cysteine and the closing phenylalanine or tryptophan. The D gene is left open where the match is weak. Expanded clones are given a class, and other clones once, few, many or no size at all.

d_gene,v_gene,j_gene,abundance,CDR3aa,CDR3nt
TRBD2,TRBV7-6,TRBJ2-5,.,CASSFGGALETQYF,TGTGCCAGCAGCTTCGGGGGGGCTTTGGAGACCCAGTACTTC
.,TRBV27,TRBJ1-5,once,CASSPVGTDNQPQHF,TGTGCCAGCAGTCCGGTTGGGACGGATAATCAGCCCCAGCATTTT
.,TRBV5-1,TRBJ2-1,.,CASSAEANYNEQFF,TGCGCCAGCAGCGCTGAAGCTAACTACAATGAGCAGTTCTTC
.,TRBV6-2/TRBV6-3,TRBJ2-1,.,CASTPRGRPRRQFF,TGTGCCAGCACTCCACGTGGGAGGCCCCGTAGGCAGTTCTTC
.,TRBV29-1,TRBJ1-5,.,CSVESHNRPGEAQHF,TGCAGCGTTGAAAGCCACAACAGGCCCGGTGAGGCCCAGCATTTT
.,TRBV5-1,TRBJ2-5,.,CASSRGSGPTGETQYF,TGCGCCAGCAGCAGGGGGAGTGGGCCGACAGGAGAGACCCAGTACTTC
.,TRBV9,TRBJ2-5,.,CASSVGLAETQYF,TGTGCCAGCAGCGTAGGGCTAGCGGAGACCCAGTACTTC
.,TRBV20-1,TRBJ2-5,.,CSARGWLAETQYF,TGCAGTGCTAGAGGTTGGCTAGCGGAGACCCAGTACTTC
.,TRBV28,TRBJ2-1,.,CASSPWDGQQFF,TGTGCCAGCAGTCCATGGGACGGTCAGCAGTTCTTC
TRBD2,TRBV29-1,TRBJ2-1,once,CSGVRTSVNNEQFF,TGCAGCGGGGTACGGACTAGCGTTAACAATGAGCAGTTCTTC
TRBD1,TRBV20-1,TRBJ2-5,.,CSARAWDRGLETQYF,TGCAGTGCTAGAGCGTGGGACAGGGGGCTTGAGACCCAGTACTTC
.,TRBV30,TRBJ1-1,.,CAWNGQTIPMNTEAFF,TGTGCCTGGAATGGACAGACGATTCCTATGAACACTGAAGCTTTCTTT
.,TRBV24-1,TRBJ2-5,.,CATSDSSGPQETQYF,TGTGCCACCAGTGATTCATCGGGCCCCCAAGAGACCCAGTACTTC
.,TRBV7-2,TRBJ1-5,.,CASSLRQCNQPQHF,TGTGCCAGCAGCCTCAGACAATGCAATCAGCCCCAGCATTTT
.,TRBV30,TRBJ2-1,.,CAWSIGGPGVF,TGTGCCTGGAGTATCGGGGGGCCAGGGGTCTTC
.,TRBV5-6,TRBJ1-1,.,CASSSISASNTEAFF,TGTGCCAGCAGCTCGATATCAGCTTCGAACACTGAAGCTTTCTTT
.,TRBV2,TRBJ2-1,.,CASSERGATLDEQFF,TGTGCCAGCAGTGAACGCGGGGCTACTCTGGATGAGCAGTTCTTC
TRBD2,TRBV5-4,TRBJ2-1,.,CASSWSGTSGGVYNEQFF,TGTGCCAGCAGCTGGAGCGGGACTAGCGGGGGGGTGTACAATGAGCAGTTCTTC
.,TRBV30,TRBJ1-6,few,CALDRDNSPLHF,TGTGCCTTAGACCGAGATAATTCACCCCTCCACTTT
TRBD2,TRBV20-1,TRBJ2-5,once,CSARDWRAGIQETQYF,TGCAGTGCTAGAGATTGGAGAGCGGGGATCCAAGAGACCCAGTACTTC
.,TRBV3-1,TRBJ2-1,.,CASSQDSQTGSRKFF,TGTGCCAGCAGCCAAGACTCTCAGACAGGTTCGAGGAAGTTCTTC
.,TRBV12-3/TRBV12-4,TRBJ2-7,.,CASRPRGPSYEQYF,TGTGCCAGCAGACCTCGAGGACCGTCCTACGAGCAGTACTTC
TRBD2,TRBV20-1,TRBJ2-1,.,CSASWRGNEQFF,TGCAGTGCTAGTTGGCGGGGGAATGAGCAGTTCTTC
.,TRBV7-9,TRBJ1-1,once,CASSPDSQMTEAFF,TGTGCCAGCAGCCCGGACTCGCAGATGACTGAAGCTTTCTTT
.,TRBV29-1,TRBJ2-3,.,CSVLQGALGADTQYF,TGCAGCGTCCTCCAAGGGGCACTCGGGGCAGATACGCAGTATTTT
.,TRBV20-1,TRBJ2-2,.,CSARPFARTAPNTGELFF,TGCAGTGCTAGACCTTTCGCACGGACTGCCCCGAACACCGGGGAGCTGTTTTTT
.,TRBV30,TRBJ2-1,.,CAWSRDSGAVGEQFF,TGTGCCTGGAGCCGGGACTCCGGGGCAGTAGGAGAGCAGTTCTTC
TRBD1,TRBV12-3/TRBV12-4,TRBJ2-7,.,CASSLTGPPDEQYF,TGTGCCAGCAGTTTGACAGGGCCCCCAGACGAGCAGTACTTC
.,TRBV7-9,TRBJ1-6,once,CASSFGNSPLHF,TGTGCCAGCAGCTTCGGGAATTCACCCCTCCACTTT
TRBD1,TRBV7-6,TRBJ2-7,.,CASSLAPGQALTYEQYF,TGTGCCAGCAGCTTAGCCCCGGGACAGGCCCTCACCTACGAGCAGTACTTC
TRBD1,TRBV3-1,TRBJ1-2,.,CASSPSQGVGYTF,TGTGCCAGCAGCCCCTCTCAGGGGGTCGGCTACACCTTC
TRBD1,TRBV5-4,TRBJ1-2,.,CASSLGGQGLYYGYTF,TGTGCCAGCAGCTTGGGGGGACAGGGGCTATACTATGGCTACACCTTC
.,TRBV7-9,TRBJ2-1,.,CASSLGAGTSRTNEQFF,TGTGCCAGCAGCTTAGGGGCAGGGACTTCTAGAACAAATGAGCAGTTCTTC
.,TRBV30,TRBJ1-5,.,CAWIPYGGHSSNQPQHF,TGTGCCTGGATTCCCTATGGAGGACATTCAAGCAATCAGCCCCAGCATTTT
.,TRBV12-3/TRBV12-4,TRBJ1-1,.,CASSLGTSTEAFF,TGTGCCAGCAGTTTGGGGACGTCGACTGAAGCTTTCTTT
.,TRBV14,TRBJ2-1,.,CASSQDIFGGAGYNEQFF,TGTGCCAGCAGCCAAGATATTTTTGGGGGGGCCGGCTACAATGAGCAGTTCTTC
.,TRBV11-1,TRBJ2-1,.,CASSLGRGTYNEQFF,TGTGCCAGCAGCTTAGGTCGCGGGACCTACAATGAGCAGTTCTTC
.,TRBV7-9,TRBJ1-5,.,CASSRGENQPQHF,TGTGCCAGCAGTAGGGGGGAGAATCAGCCCCAGCATTTT
.,TRBV30,TRBJ1-1,.,CAWNGKTEAFF,TGTGCCTGGAATGGGAAAACTGAAGCTTTCTTT
.,TRBV3-1,TRBJ2-5,.,CASSQGGLGQETQYF,TGTGCCAGCAGCCAAGGAGGTCTAGGCCAAGAGACCCAGTACTTC
TRBD1,TRBV20-1,TRBJ1-6,.,CSARGGTGDSPLHF,TGCAGTGCTAGAGGGGGGACAGGGGACTCACCCCTCCACTTT
.,TRBV5-1,TRBJ1-5,.,CASSLDGTRNQPQHF,TGCGCCAGCAGCTTGGACGGTACTCGCAATCAGCCCCAGCATTTT
.,TRBV23-1,TRBJ1-5,once,CASSQTKGVNQPQHF,TGCGCCAGCAGTCAAACTAAGGGTGTCAATCAGCCCCAGCATTTT
.,TRBV3-1,TRBJ2-1,.,CASSRTDEQFF,TGTGCCAGCAGTAGGACTGATGAGCAGTTCTTC
TRBD2,TRBV20-1,TRBJ2-5,.,CSASPPSGRTQETQYF,TGCAGTGCTAGTCCCCCTAGCGGCAGAACTCAAGAGACCCAGTACTTC
.,TRBV19,TRBJ2-1,once,CASRITGSPDNEQFF,TGTGCCAGTAGGATAACAGGGAGCCCGGACAATGAGCAGTTCTTC
.,TRBV7-7,TRBJ2-5,.,CASSLAHLPQETQYF,TGTGCTAGCAGCTTAGCCCACCTCCCCCAAGAGACCCAGTACTTC
.,TRBV18,TRBJ2-5,.,CASSPVRSTEYQETQYF,TGTGCCAGCTCACCAGTTCGGTCAACTGAGTACCAAGAGACCCAGTACTTC
.,TRBV9,TRBJ1-6,.,CASSDHTNSPLHF,TGTGCCAGCAGCGATCACACTAATTCACCCCTCCACTTT
.,TRBV12-3/TRBV12-4,TRBJ1-6,.,CASSPSPSPLHF,TGTGCCAGCAGTCCAAGTCCCTCACCCCTCCACTTT
.,TRBV15,TRBJ1-1,.,CATSSTGNTEAFF,TGTGCCACCAGCAGCACAGGGAACACTGAAGCTTTCTTT
.,TRBV30,TRBJ1-6,.,CAWSGGPGSPLHF,TGTGCCTGGAGTGGGGGCCCGGGGTCACCCCTCCACTTT
.,TRBV20-1,TRBJ2-7,.,CSAGRGGRLYEQYF,TGCAGTGCTGGCAGGGGTGGACGCTTGTACGAGCAGTACTTC
.,TRBV12-3/TRBV12-4,TRBJ1-6,.,CASRLSGDYGALHF,TGTGCCAGCAGACTCAGTGGGGACTACGGTGCCCTCCACTTT
.,TRBV2,TRBJ1-2,.,CASSAGTPGGYTF,TGTGCCAGCAGCGCAGGGACCCCCGGAGGCTACACCTTC
.,TRBV12-3/TRBV12-4,TRBJ1-1,.,CASSLFGTLNTEAFF,TGTGCCAGCAGTTTATTCGGGACATTGAACACTGAAGCTTTCTTT
.,TRBV12-3/TRBV12-4,TRBJ1-5,once,CASSLNPGGNQPQHF,TGTGCCAGCAGTTTAAACCCGGGGGGCAATCAGCCCCAGCATTTT